This T cell receptor beta chain derives from a study of shared clonotypes between healthy human individuals. Study-level results: It was observed that roughly 4.8% of naive CD4 clonotypes were shared across a handful of donors. Rarefaction showed that sequencing of sorted subsets was incomplete (despite large depth). With few donors, the genetic and exposure-history diversity represented was limited.

Naivety among CD8 cells was defined by CD45RO negativity and positive CCR7 selection, thereby excluding terminally differentiated effector memory CD45RA+ cells. Donors were Caucasian adults residing in Nashville, Tennessee, USA. Germline V gene data show CDR1 as MNHNS and CDR2 as SASEGT. The CDR3 covers 20 residues. V was clipped by 2 bases and J by 2 bases, with 27 bases between them. Assay used: immunoSEQ multiplex PCR; TCRdb lists only in-frame clones, some missing. Of around 2.1 million clones detected, more than 85% appear once; the ten largest clones hold 1.5% to 2%. As to this clone: The antigen is not known.

Sequencing was done on a sample of naive CD8+ T cells from PBMCs. The chain links TRBV6-1 to TRBJ2-5, with D possibly being TRBD1 (6 bases). The clonotype was recovered from a young man in good health. Some clones in this sample may be carry-over from other donors' samples. The CDR3 nucleotides read TGTGCCAGCAGTGAATCCATTTTTCCCTATTCGACAGGACCGCAAGAGACCCAGTACTTC. This codes for CASSESIFPYSTGPQETQYF.